A single sample is the source of the 12 T cell receptor beta chains below, sequenced in a study of T-cell memory formation after mild COVID-19. TCRdb recomputed calls from the 5' RACE reads with MiXCR, one row per CDR3 protein. Found here are 80,000 to 130,000 distinct CDR3 sequences, around 10% of them singletons; the top ten hold approximately 39%. The material sequenced was PBMCs or a T cell subset sorted from them (not recorded which). All receptors come from a man younger than 35 who had mild COVID-19 (a few samples of this study predate the infection). Cell type and time point are not known.

The rearrangement uses TRBV5-1 and TRBJ2-7; unclear D gene. The germline gives CDR1 SGHRS, CDR2 YFSETQ. This CDR3 comprises 14 residues. V lost 0 bases, J lost 3 bases, and 10 bases lay in between. CDR3 loop: CASSLGPGDYEQYF. For the CDR3, the DNA is TGCGCCAGCAGCTTGGGCCCAGGAGACTACGAGCAGTACTTC. Full variable domain (missing parts from reference TRBV5-1 and TRBJ2-7): KAGVTQTPRYLIKTRGQQVTLSCSPISGHRSVSWYQQTPGQGLQFLFEYFSETQRNKGNFPGRFSGRQFSNSRSEMNVSTLELGDSALYLCASSLGPGDYEQYFGPGTRLTVT.

This clonotype has more than one count but fewer than ten. The rearrangement links TRBV7-3 to TRBJ2-5; either TRBD1 or TRBD2 may supply D (5 bases each). Germline CDR1 reads SGHTA; CDR2 reads FQGTGA. This CDR3 is built from 15 residues. Trimming took 0 bases from V and 5 from J, leaving 13 bases between them. In DNA, the CDR3 is TGTGCCAGCAGCTTAACGTCACATGAGGGGGAGACCCAGTACTTC. Encoded protein: CASSLTSHEGETQYF.

The chain uses TRBV7-9 and TRBJ2-1; D gene uncertain. Germline values: CDR1 SEHNR, CDR2 FQNEAQ (reference sequence). This CDR3 comprises 12 residues. V dropped 3 bases and J dropped 6 bases, with 6 bases sitting between them. CDR3 region: CASSLTPNEQFF. CDR3 DNA: TGTGCCAGCAGCTTGACCCCCAATGAGCAGTTCTTC.

The chain combines TRBV29-1 with TRBJ1-2; D gene ambiguous. The germline V and J ends were trimmed by 6 bases and 4 bases, with 12 bases remaining between them. Germline V gene sequence: CDR1 SQVTM, CDR2 ANQGSEA. The CDR3 spans 12 residues. The CDR3 is CSVLDEGYGYTF. CDR3 sequence (DNA): TGCAGCGTCCTGGACGAGGGCTATGGCTACACCTTC.

The CDR3 bases are TGTGCCAGCAGCCCAGCAGGCGGCAATGAGCAGTTCTTC. Translating gives CASSPAGGNEQFF. The chain has TRBV7-3 and TRBJ2-1, with D unclear. Germline lookup yields CDR1 SGHTA and CDR2 FQGTGA. With 5 bases removed from V and 6 bases from J, the gap between germline ends came to 11 bases. This CDR3 spans 13 amino acids.

This clonotype has only a few counts. This chain links TRBV5-1 with TRBJ1-1; D possibly corresponds to TRBD1 (6 bases). In germline, CDR1 is SGHRS, CDR2 YFSETQ. Trimming left V 1 base short and J 2 bases short, with 12 bases between. The CDR3 has 15 residues. The CDR3 sequence is CASSLPRGSNTEAFF. CDR3 DNA: TGCGCCAGCAGCTTGCCTAGGGGGAGTAACACTGAAGCTTTCTTT.

This clonotype is categorized as medium-sized. The chain joins TRBV28 to TRBJ1-3; a weak D match, TRBD1 (5 bases). The CDR3 is 17 residues long. Germline values: CDR1 MDHEN, CDR2 SYDVKM. Trimming pared 5 bases from V and 2 bases from J, leaving 19 bases between. The CDR3 is CASSPRFYQGAGNTIYF. Written as DNA, the CDR3 is TGTGCCAGCAGTCCCCGCTTCTATCAAGGGGCTGGAAACACCATATATTTT.

The chain recombines TRBV29-1 with TRBJ1-2; 7 bases fit TRBD1. This CDR3 region has 14 residues. Germline V gene sequence: CDR1 SQVTM, CDR2 ANQGSEA. V gave up 1 base and J gave up 3 bases; unmatched junction bases: 5. The CDR3, as DNA: TGCAGCGTTGAAGCGCCCGGGACAGACTATGGCTACACCTTC. It translates to CSVEAPGTDYGYTF.

This clonotype has just a few counts. The chain employs TRBV27 and TRBJ2-2; weak D call: TRBD1 (6 bases). CDR1 is MNHEY and CDR2 is SMNVEV in the germline V gene (reference sequence). The CDR3 runs to 16 residues. V dropped 2 bases and J dropped 4 bases, with 14 bases sitting between them. CDR3 sequence (DNA): TGTGCCAGCAGTTTACCCCCGACAGGAGGCACCGGGGAGCTGTTTTTT. Its translation: CASSLPPTGGTGELFF.

This clonotype was seen at least ten times. The chain is built from TRBV6-2 or TRBV6-3 and TRBJ1-1; maybe TRBD1 (5 bases). V dropped 8 bases and J dropped 6 bases, with 16 bases sitting between them. The CDR3 has 13 amino acids. The V gene's germline CDR1 is MNHEY and CDR2 SVGEGT. This CDR3 reads CASWPPGPSEAFF. The CDR3 nucleotides are TGTGCCAGCTGGCCGCCGGGGCCCTCTGAAGCTTTCTTT.

The chain couples TRBV5-1 to TRBJ2-7; 12 nucleotides align to TRBD1. Trimming cost V 3 bases and J 6 bases; bases outside gene matches: 7. Germline-derived CDR1 and CDR2 are SGHRS and YFSETQ. The CDR3 length is 15 residues. CDR3 nucleotides: TGCGCCAGCAGCTACCTGGGACAGGGGGCGCGCGAGCAGTACTTC. This encodes CASSYLGQGAREQYF.

This clonotype was counted ten times or more. V is TRBV12-3 or TRBV12-4 and J is TRBJ1-6, with 9 bases lining up with TRBD1. The trim removed 3 bases at V and 9 bases at J, leaving 9 bases unmatched. CDR3 size: 16 residues. This CDR3 reads CASSFVGQGRGSPLHF. Here the CDR3 DNA reads TGTGCCAGCAGTTTTGTGGGACAGGGTCGGGGTTCACCCCTCCACTTT.